The sample holds a few counts of the clone carrying this T cell receptor (beta chain). Its antigen is not identified. Assay used: immunoSEQ multiplex PCR; TCRdb lists only in-frame clones, some missing. The sample has 650,000 to 800,000 clones; around 70% are singletons. V lost 3 bases and J 1 base, leaving 1 base between the germline ends. Germline assignment: CDR1 SGHDT and CDR2 YYEEEE. The CDR3 runs to 11 residues. The sample originates from a study of shared clonotypes between healthy human individuals. General observations from the study: Rarefaction revealed incomplete sorted-subset sequencing despite large depth. Since donors were few, the genetic and exposure-history diversity represented was limited.

The receptor comes from a woman aged 25 to 39 in good health. The sample taken for sequencing was memory CD4+ T cells sorted from blood. Subset noted: CD45RA-negative fraction. The genes are TRBV5-6 and TRBJ2-5; the D is unclear. CDR3 bases: TGTGCCAGCAGCTCCCAAGAGACCCAGTACTTC. This codes for CASSSQETQYF.